These 21 T cell receptor beta chains were sequenced from one sample in a study of cytomegalovirus exposure and HLA in healthy donors. Use of 60 Vbeta and 13 Jbeta primers characterized the PCR. Profiling relied on immunoSEQ multiplex PCR, and the TCRdb table lists in-frame clones only, not all of them. In the table there are more than 70,000 clones, about 71% of which are singletons. The sample was PBMCs. These receptors were collected from a woman aged 50 to 60 in good health and CMV-seropositive.

The chain links TRBV11-2 to TRBJ1-1, with no clear D. This CDR3 contains 13 residues. Germline V gives CDR1 SGHAT, CDR2 FQNNGV. Trimming shortened V by 5 bases and J by 5 bases, and 12 bases separated the two germline ends. This CDR3 reads CASSPGVRTEAFF. CDR3 nucleotide sequence: TGTGCCAGCAGCCCCGGGGTGAGGACTGAAGCTTTCTTT.

The V call is TRBV7-3, the J call TRBJ2-3, with 13 positions matching TRBD2. The CDR3 is 15 residues long. V trimming: 2 bases; J trimming: 5 bases; junction bases outside the gene matches: 1. Germline CDR1 reads SGHTA; CDR2 reads FQGTGA. The CDR3 DNA sequence: TGTGCCAGCAGCTTAGGACTAGCGGGAGTAGATACGCAGTATTTT. It codes for CASSLGLAGVDTQYF.

In regard to this clone: Other nucleotide sequences from this sample produce the same CDR3. The chain combines TRBV5-1 with TRBJ2-7, with D possibly TRBD1 on 7 matching bases. Germline V lookup: CDR1 SGHRS, CDR2 YFSETQ. Trimming left V 3 bases short and J 6 bases short, with 25 bases between. The CDR3 length is 17 residues. The CDR3 sequence: CASSWGSASRGAGEQYF. CDR3 nucleotide sequence: TGCGCCAGCAGCTGGGGGTCAGCCTCCAGGGGGGCGGGCGAGCAGTACTTC. The whole variable domain, filled in from reference TRBV5-1 and TRBJ2-7, reads KAGVTQTPRYLIKTRGQQVTLSCSPISGHRSVSWYQQTPGQGLQFLFEYFSETQRNKGNFPGRFSGRQFSNSRSEMNVSTLELGDSALYLCASSWGSASRGAGEQYFGPGTRLTVT.

This clone was detected once. CDR3 region: CASSTGTDDDTQYF. DNA of the CDR3: TGTGCCAGCAGTACCGGGACTGACGACGATACGCAGTATTTT. The rearrangement joins TRBV2 to TRBJ2-3, with D possibly TRBD2 on 6 matching bases. V gave up 5 bases and J gave up 6 bases, with 15 bases separating them. CDR1 is SNHLY, CDR2 FYNNEI, per germline. The CDR3 consists of 14 residues.

This clone was detected only a few times. This chain joins TRBV9 and TRBJ2-2; TRBD1 is a possible D gene (6 bases). Germline V CDR1 and CDR2: SGDLS, YYNGEE. There are 16 residues in the CDR3. V was pared by 4 bases and J by 7 bases, with 20 bases between. The CDR3 DNA is TGTGCCAGCAGCCCCGGGGTGACAGGAGACGGCGGGGAGCTGTTTTTT. Translated, it gives CASSPGVTGDGGELFF. The full variable domain, in which reference TRBV9 and TRBJ2-2 provide the parts outside the CDR3, is DSGVTQTPKHLITATGQRVTLRCSPRSGDLSVYWYQQSLDQGLQFLIQYYNGEERAKGNILERFSAQQFPDLHSELNLSSLELGDSALYFCASSPGVTGDGGELFFGEGSRLTVL.

The chain combines TRBV7-2 with TRBJ1-1; no firm D call. Germline CDR1 is SGHTA and CDR2 is FQGNSA. The CDR3 runs to 13 residues. Trimming shortened V by 5 bases and J by 3 bases, and 10 bases separated the two germline ends. The DNA for the CDR3 is TGTGCCAGCAGCATCGTAACAGACACTGAAGCTTTCTTT. This codes for CASSIVTDTEAFF.

This chain links TRBV19 with TRBJ2-1; the match to TRBD2 covers 11 bases. The CDR3 has 16 residues. CDR1 is LNHDA, CDR2 SQIVND, per germline (reference sequence). With V trimmed by 1 base and J by 3 bases, 2 bases remained unmatched. The CDR3 DNA is TGTGCCAGTAGTATAGGGGGGACTAGCGGCTACAATGAGCAGTTCTTC. Its protein product is CASSIGGTSGYNEQFF.

This clone was counted a few times. This chain uses TRBV6-5 with TRBJ1-2; the D is unclear. The CDR3 runs to 14 residues. Germline loops: CDR1 MNHEY, CDR2 SVGAGI. Trimming removed 0 bases from V and 8 bases from J, with 13 bases in between. The chain's CDR3 is CASSYSEGIGGYTF. Here the CDR3 DNA reads TGTGCCAGCAGTTACTCGGAGGGAATAGGGGGCTACACCTTC.

This clone was picked up one time. V usage is TRBV9 and J usage is TRBJ2-5; 14 bases align to TRBD2. The CDR3 is made up of 16 amino acids. CDR1 is SGDLS and CDR2 is YYNGEE in the germline V gene. Unmatched junction bases numbered 7, after V lost 4 bases and J lost 5 bases. The CDR3 loop is CASSLGTSGGGETQYF. The CDR3 DNA reads as TGTGCCAGCAGCTTAGGGACTAGCGGGGGAGGTGAGACCCAGTACTTC.

This sequence joins TRBV2 and TRBJ1-1, with 7 bases matching TRBD1. From germline, CDR1 is SNHLY and CDR2 FYNNEI. J lost 5 bases, V lost 11 bases, and 11 bases had no gene match. CDR3 length equals 13 residues. The CDR3 region is CAGARAGGTEAFF. The CDR3 bases are TGTGCCGGGGCGCGGGCAGGGGGGACTGAAGCTTTCTTT.

This clone occurred once. The chain couples TRBV2 to TRBJ1-1; D is perhaps TRBD1 (5 bases). This CDR3 is 15 amino acids long. V lost 3 bases to trimming and J lost 5 bases, with 16 bases between them. Germline CDR1 SNHLY, CDR2 FYNNEI. In DNA, the CDR3 is TGTGCCAGCAGTGATTCGGACACGGTGTGGACTGAAGCTTTCTTT. This gives the protein CASSDSDTVWTEAFF. Supplemented by reference TRBV2 and TRBJ1-1, the full variable domain reads EPEVTQTPSHQVTQMGQEVILRCVPISNHLYFYWYRQILGQKVEFLVSFYNNEISEKSEIFDDQFSVERPDGSNFTLKIRSTKLEDSAMYFCASSDSDTVWTEAFFGQGTRLTVV.

This chain connects TRBV10-2 to TRBJ2-7; unclear D gene. This CDR3 contains 12 residues. Per the germline V gene, CDR1 is WSHSY and CDR2 is SAAADI. Trimming cost V 5 bases and J 3 bases, with 8 bases left between them. The CDR3 bases are TGCGCCAGCAGTTGGCCTCGCTACGAGCAGTACTTC. This codes for CASSWPRYEQYF.

A remark on this clone: Other DNA sequences in the sample encode the same CDR3. This chain joins TRBV28 and TRBJ1-5; 8 bases line up with TRBD1. This CDR3 is 14 amino acids long. Germline V CDR1 and CDR2: MDHEN, SYDVKM. V trimming: 6 bases; J trimming: 6 bases; junction bases outside the gene matches: 7. CDR3 in DNA: TGTGCCAGCAGACGACAGGGGCCGGGTCAGCCCCAGCATTTT. Protein: CASRRQGPGQPQHF.

The chain recombines TRBV28 with TRBJ1-5; 8 bases align to TRBD1. The germline CDR1 and CDR2 sequences are MDHEN and SYDVKM. The CDR3 is made up of 14 amino acids. The trim removed 6 bases at V and 9 bases at J, leaving 10 bases unmatched. The CDR3 DNA follows: TGTGCCAGCAGGTCGGGACAGGCCCCTTCGCCCCAGCATTTT. Translation: CASRSGQAPSPQHF.

This clone was observed a few times. The chain recombines TRBV19 with TRBJ2-7, with 8 nucleotides matching TRBD1. Germline trimming cut 4 bases from V and 1 base from J; bases unmatched to any gene: 3. This CDR3 is built from 14 residues. Germline lookup yields CDR1 LNHDA and CDR2 SQIVND (reference sequence). The CDR3 is CASSNQGASYEQYF. The CDR3 DNA reads TGTGCCAGTAGTAATCAGGGGGCTTCCTACGAGCAGTACTTC.

The rearrangement joins TRBV5-1 to TRBJ1-1; possible D gene TRBD1, 5 bases. The CDR3 runs to 14 residues. V was pared by 0 bases and J by 0 bases, with 6 bases between. Germline CDR1 reads SGHRS; CDR2 reads YFSETQ. Written as DNA, the CDR3 is TGCGCCAGCAGCTTGGCCAGGGTGAACACTGAAGCTTTCTTT. Its protein product is CASSLARVNTEAFF. Drawing the rest from reference TRBV5-1 and TRBJ1-1, the complete variable domain is KAGVTQTPRYLIKTRGQQVTLSCSPISGHRSVSWYQQTPGQGLQFLFEYFSETQRNKGNFPGRFSGRQFSNSRSEMNVSTLELGDSALYLCASSLARVNTEAFFGQGTRLTVV.

The chain is built from TRBV9 and TRBJ2-7; 7 nucleotides agree with TRBD2. The trim removed 3 bases at V and 2 bases at J, leaving 8 bases unmatched. CDR3 size: 15 residues. CDR1 and CDR2 from the germline V gene are SGDLS and YYNGEE. The CDR3 loop reads CASSAGSGMPYEQYF. The CDR3 nucleotides read TGTGCCAGCAGCGCCGGGAGCGGGATGCCCTACGAGCAGTACTTC.

This chain links TRBV7-9 with TRBJ2-1; D might be TRBD2 (6 bases). This CDR3 has 13 residues. In germline, CDR1 is SEHNR, CDR2 FQNEAQ (reference sequence). V was shortened by 6 bases and J by 8 bases, with 14 bases between the two germline ends. This CDR3 reads CASSLGGWDEQFF. The CDR3 nucleotides are TGTGCCAGCAGTCTAGGAGGGTGGGATGAGCAGTTCTTC.

The V and J genes are TRBV21-1 and TRBJ2-2; TRBD2 is the table's D call, not checked against the DNA. TRBV21-1 is a known pseudogene. This CDR3 comprises 18 residues. The CDR3 loop reads CASSKGGPRDANTGELFF. CDR3 sequence (DNA): TGTGCCAGCAGCAAGGGTGGCCCGCGGGACGCGAACACCGGGGAGCTGTTTTTT.

This clone was counted a single time. In DNA form, the CDR3 reads TGTGCCAGCAGCGTAGGGACAGCGATGAACACTGAAGCTTTCTTT. Its translation is CASSVGTAMNTEAFF. The J gene is TRBJ1-1, the V gene TRBV9; D perhaps matches TRBD1 (6 bases). V was shortened by 0 bases and J by 0 bases, with 9 bases between the two germline ends. The germline V gene has CDR1 SGDLS and CDR2 YYNGEE. This CDR3 has 15 amino acids. Full variable domain (outside the CDR3, taken from reference TRBV9 and TRBJ1-1): DSGVTQTPKHLITATGQRVTLRCSPRSGDLSVYWYQQSLDQGLQFLIQYYNGEERAKGNILERFSAQQFPDLHSELNLSSLELGDSALYFCASSVGTAMNTEAFFGQGTRLTVV.

The chain has TRBV5-1 and TRBJ2-3; TRBD1 is a possible D gene (5 bases). V was pared by 4 bases and J by 4 bases, with 13 bases between. The CDR3 runs to 14 residues. The germline CDR1 and CDR2 sequences are SGHRS and YFSETQ. CDR3 nucleotide sequence: TGCGCCAGCAGCCAAAACCCAGGGTCAGATACGCAGTATTTT. Its protein product is CASSQNPGSDTQYF.